This T cell receptor beta chain was sequenced for a study of OX40 agonist ivuxolimab in advanced cancers. Study details: One hepatocellular carcinoma and two cutaneous melanoma patients partially responded. General study findings and limits: With doses of 0.1 to 3.0 mg/kg, CD4+ and CD8+ blood T cells had undergone clonal expansion by week 6. Relative to CD4+, CD8+ T cells held more expanded clones on average.

In germline, CDR1 is DFQATT, CDR2 SNEGSKA (reference sequence). This CDR3 has 10 amino acids. With 1 base removed from V and 5 bases from J, the gap between germline ends came to 2 bases. This clone appeared once. Its cognate antigen is unknown. Generated by immunoSEQ multiplex PCR, the TCRdb table keeps only in-frame clones and is missing some. Among fewer than 85,000 clones, 85% to 90% were seen once, and the ten largest hold approximately 0.5%. This chain connects TRBV20-1 to TRBJ2-5; no reliable D call. Source: CD4+ or CD8+ T cells sorted from blood, taken in a trial of the OX40 agonist ivuxolimab. The sequence came from an adult with an advanced solid tumor such as melanoma, head and neck, liver or kidney cancer. The CDR3 reads CSARGETQYF. CDR3 in DNA: TGCAGTGCTAGAGGGGAGACCCAGTACTTC.